This T cell receptor beta chain appears in the sequencing data of a study of metastatic and nonmetastatic thyroid tumors. Study overall: Comparative analysis of repertoires was undertaken across blood and tumor or nodule tissue obtained from malignant and benign thyroid patients. Whole-study results and caveats: The study reportedly found significantly higher TCR beta diversity in malignant thyroid tumors than benign nodules, in blood and tumor.

The authors' processing: For papillary thyroid cancer, a distant-metastasis classifier was constructed from CDR3 differences observed across clinicopathological groups. Through MiXCR, TCRdb re-clonotyped the PCR reads. These V and J calls derive from TCRdb rather than the authors' analysis. Among about 42,000 clones listed, roughly an eighth were seen once. The table lists this clone with many counts. Its specificity is unknown. Patients underwent thyroid surgery, and none had received any treatment before it. The ends were cut back, 0 bases at V and 0 bases at J, with 12 bases in the middle. CDR1 is DFQATT, CDR2 SNEGSKA, per germline (reference sequence). CDR3 size: 15 residues.

This clonotype was sampled from a male donor with papillary thyroid cancer or a benign thyroid nodule (not recorded which). Some clones in this sample may be carry-over from other donors' samples. Sequencing was performed on blood. This chain connects TRBV20-1 to TRBJ2-7; TRBD1 or TRBD2 may be the D gene (5 bases each). In DNA, the CDR3 is TGCAGTGCTAGAGATCGGGGCGGACCCTCCTACGAGCAGTACTTC. Amino acids: CSARDRGGPSYEQYF.